What follows are 18 T cell receptor beta chains derived from one specimen sequenced in a study of shared clonotypes between healthy human individuals. Measured with immunoSEQ multiplex PCR; TCRdb has only the in-frame clones, and not every one. The sample includes a few million clones, around 93% seen only once; the top ten take 0.3% to 0.45%. Sequencing was performed on naive CD4+ T cells from PBMCs. Noted subset: CD45RA+ positively selected. Source of these receptors: a man between 18 and 29 years old in good health. Some clones in this sample may be carry-over from other donors' samples.

The chain couples TRBV5-1 to TRBJ2-3; 9 positions match TRBD2. This CDR3 contains 18 residues. With 5 bases clipped from V and 1 base from J, the junction kept 14 bases outside the gene matches. Germline loops: CDR1 SGHRS, CDR2 YFSETQ. The CDR3 spells CASSRGSGSGTGTDTQYF. Here the CDR3 DNA reads TGCGCCAGCAGTCGAGGTAGCGGGAGTGGGACGGGCACAGATACGCAGTATTTT.

The rearrangement links TRBV2 to TRBJ2-2; no clear D gene. The CDR3 runs to 13 residues. V gave up 2 bases and J gave up 3 bases, with 4 bases separating them. The germline CDR1 and CDR2 sequences are SNHLY and FYNNEI. In nucleotides, the CDR3 is TGTGCCAGCAGTGAAATGCACACCGGGGAGCTGTTTTTT. It is translated as CASSEMHTGELFF.

Turning to this clone: The same CDR3 also results from other DNA sequences found in this sample. This rearrangement joins TRBV11-2 to TRBJ2-6; a weak D match, TRBD1 (5 bases). Between the trimmed V and J ends, which lost 2 bases and 4 bases, there was a span of 9 bases. CDR1 and CDR2 (germline): SGHAT, FQNNGV. The CDR3 runs 15 residues. In DNA form, the CDR3 reads TGTGCCAGCAGCTTAAGCAGGGCCGGGGCCAACGTCCTGACTTTC. Amino acid sequence: CASSLSRAGANVLTF. The whole variable domain, remainder taken from reference TRBV11-2 and TRBJ2-6, is EAGVAQSPRYKIIEKRQSVAFWCNPISGHATLYWYQQILGQGPKLLIQFQNNGVVDDSQLPKDRFSAERLKGVDSTLKIQPAKLEDSAVYLCASSLSRAGANVLTFGAGSRLTVL.

The chain uses TRBV28 and TRBJ1-1; D is ambiguous. Trimming stripped 6 bases from V and 5 bases from J, with 19 bases between. CDR1 and CDR2 from the germline V gene are MDHEN and SYDVKM. This CDR3 spans 15 amino acids. CDR3 nucleotide sequence: TGTGCCAGCAGACCGAGCCCGGGGTGGTTTACTGAAGCTTTCTTT. This codes for CASRPSPGWFTEAFF. The full variable domain, in which reference TRBV28 and TRBJ1-1 provide the parts outside the CDR3, is DVKVTQSSRYLVKRTGEKVFLECVQDMDHENMFWYRQDPGLGLRLIYFSYDVKMKEKGDIPEGYSVSREKKERFSLILESASTNQTSMYLCASRPSPGWFTEAFFGQGTRLTVV.

V gene TRBV11-2 combines with J gene TRBJ2-2; D might be TRBD2 (6 bases). The CDR3 sequence is 14 residues long. Between the trimmed V and J ends, which lost 4 bases and 6 bases, there was a span of 12 bases. Germline V gene sequence: CDR1 SGHAT, CDR2 FQNNGV. The CDR3 DNA follows: TGTGCCAGCAGCTATATGGGGGAGGCCGGGGAGCTGTTTTTT. It encodes CASSYMGEAGELFF.

The chain employs TRBV18 and TRBJ2-1; the D is unclear. CDR1 and CDR2 (germline): KGHSH, LQKENI. The CDR3 is 14 amino acids. V dropped 2 bases and J dropped 16 bases, with 21 bases sitting between them. The CDR3 coding sequence is TGTGCCAGCTCACCAGACGCGAGAGCAACTCCCCATTTCTTC. It is translated as CASSPDARATPHFF.

Worth noting for this clone: No DNA is shown, since the ends of the CDR3 on it are uncertain; the CDR3 is the one TCRdb lists. This sequence joins TRBV21-1 and TRBJ2-7; the DNA was not used to check the table's D call, TRBD2. TRBV21-1 is flagged as a pseudogene. Ends included, the CDR3 has 17 residues. This chain's CDR3 is CASSKDWASGSGNEQYF.

V is TRBV6-7 and J is TRBJ2-7; D may be TRBD2 (6 bases). TRBV6-7 is flagged as an ORF with uncertain function. CDR3 length: 16 residues. Trimming removed 0 bases from V and 1 base from J, with 13 bases in between. CDR3 DNA sequence: TGTGCCAGCAGTTACTCGGGCAGGGAGGCATCCTACGAGCAGTACTTC. This sequence encodes CASSYSGREASYEQYF.

This clone has only a few counts. This sequence joins TRBV18 and TRBJ1-5; D might be TRBD1 (5 bases). Per germline, CDR1 KGHSH and CDR2 LQKENI. V was trimmed by 1 base and J by 4 bases, leaving 11 bases between them. This CDR3 has 15 amino acids. The CDR3 DNA reads TGTGCCAGCTCACCACTTCGACAGCCGAATCAGCCCCAGCATTTT. Residues: CASSPLRQPNQPQHF. Using reference TRBV18 and TRBJ1-5 for the parts outside the CDR3, the full variable domain is NAGVMQNPRHLVRRRGQEARLRCSPMKGHSHVYWYRQLPEEGLKFMVYLQKENIIDESGMPKERFSAEFPKEGPSILRIQQVVRGDSAAYFCASSPLRQPNQPQHFGDGTRLSIL.

As to this clone: The sample carries other DNA sequences with the same CDR3. The chain couples TRBV5-1 to TRBJ2-3; no firm D call. Trimming removed 0 bases at V and 4 bases at J, with 9 bases between. Per germline, CDR1 SGHRS and CDR2 YFSETQ. This CDR3 comprises 14 residues. Written as DNA, the CDR3 is TGCGCCAGCAGCTTGGCCGGAGACGCAGATACGCAGTATTTT. As protein: CASSLAGDADTQYF.

The chain combines TRBV18 with TRBJ1-3; D remains unclear. V was cut by 3 bases and J by 2 bases, with 11 bases left in between. This CDR3 region has 15 residues. CDR1 is KGHSH, CDR2 LQKENI, per germline. The DNA for the CDR3 is TGTGCCAGCTCACCCCCCGGGCAGCCTGGAAACACCATATATTTT. Protein product: CASSPPGQPGNTIYF.

V usage is TRBV28 and J usage is TRBJ2-7; 12 bases match TRBD1. V lost 2 bases and J lost 4; bases outside the gene matches: 6. The CDR3 sequence is 16 residues long. Germline V lookup: CDR1 MDHEN, CDR2 SYDVKM. CDR3 coding DNA: TGTGCCAGCAGTTTACTCCCGGGACAGGGGGCTTACGAGCAGTACTTC. Translated: CASSLLPGQGAYEQYF.

The chain recombines TRBV18 with TRBJ2-5; D not resolved. This CDR3 has 13 amino acids. Per germline, CDR1 KGHSH and CDR2 LQKENI. V gave up 2 bases and J gave up 3 bases, with 7 bases separating them. Written as DNA, the CDR3 is TGTGCCAGCTCACCAATCTGGGAAGAGACCCAGTACTTC. Its translation is CASSPIWEETQYF. Full variable domain (outside the CDR3, taken from reference TRBV18 and TRBJ2-5): NAGVMQNPRHLVRRRGQEARLRCSPMKGHSHVYWYRQLPEEGLKFMVYLQKENIIDESGMPKERFSAEFPKEGPSILRIQQVVRGDSAAYFCASSPIWEETQYFGPGTRLLVL.

The chain links TRBV6-6 to TRBJ1-2, with a tentative D call TRBD1 (6 bases). The CDR3 length is 15 residues. CDR1 and CDR2 (germline): MNHNY, SVGAGI (reference sequence). Trimming shortened V by 6 bases and J by 4 bases, and 18 bases separated the two germline ends. CDR3 region: CASSSPREGGYGYTF. CDR3 bases: TGTGCCAGCAGCTCCCCCCGGGAAGGGGGCTATGGCTACACCTTC.

The chain couples TRBV7-2 to TRBJ2-3; no clear D gene. The V end was cut by 5 bases, the J end by 2 bases, with 17 bases between. This CDR3 region has 16 residues. CDR1 SGHTA and CDR2 FQGNSA come from the germline V gene. The CDR3 region has the DNA TGTGCCAGCAGCGGGCAAGGTCAGCTTTACACAGATACGCAGTATTTT. It encodes CASSGQGQLYTDTQYF.

The CDR3 sequence is CASSSRQVYEQYF. The CDR3 DNA reads as TGTGCCAGCAGCTCAAGACAAGTCTACGAGCAGTACTTC. The V call is TRBV11-2, the J call TRBJ2-7; D not certain. Germline V CDR1 and CDR2: SGHAT, FQNNGV. V was cut by 4 bases and J by 3 bases, with 10 bases left in between. The CDR3 consists of 13 residues.

CDR3 in amino acids: CASSQASGTDTQYF. CDR3 sequence (DNA): TGTGCCAGCAGCCAGGCTAGCGGCACAGATACGCAGTATTTT. The V call is TRBV14, the J call TRBJ2-3, with D perhaps matching TRBD2 (6 bases). Germline values: CDR1 SGHDN, CDR2 FVKESK. V was clipped by 3 bases and J by 1 base, with 8 bases between them. The CDR3 contains 14 residues.

J is TRBJ2-7 and V is TRBV28; TRBD1 matches at 9 bases. V lost 10 bases to trimming and J lost 4 bases; unmatched junction nucleotides: 8. The CDR3 sequence is 13 residues long. Germline values: CDR1 MDHEN, CDR2 SYDVKM. CDR3 in amino acids: CATKQGARYEQYF. CDR3 DNA sequence: TGTGCCACCAAACAGGGGGCAAGATACGAGCAGTACTTC.